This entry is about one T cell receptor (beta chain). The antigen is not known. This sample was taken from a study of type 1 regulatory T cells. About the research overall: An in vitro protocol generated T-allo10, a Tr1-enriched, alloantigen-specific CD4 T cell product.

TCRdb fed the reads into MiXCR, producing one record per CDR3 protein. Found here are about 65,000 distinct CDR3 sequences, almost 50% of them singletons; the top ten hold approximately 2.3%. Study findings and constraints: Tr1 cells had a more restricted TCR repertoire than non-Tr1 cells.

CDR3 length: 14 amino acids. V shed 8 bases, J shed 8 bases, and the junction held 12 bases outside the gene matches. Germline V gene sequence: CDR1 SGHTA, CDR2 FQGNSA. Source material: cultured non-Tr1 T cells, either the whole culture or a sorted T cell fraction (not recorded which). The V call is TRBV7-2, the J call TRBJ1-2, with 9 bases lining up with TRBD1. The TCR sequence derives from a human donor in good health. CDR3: CASHTPTGGVGYTF. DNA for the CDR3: TGTGCCAGCCATACCCCGACAGGGGGAGTCGGCTACACCTTC.